Listed here are 22 T cell receptor beta chains from one sample, sequenced in a study of blood T cell repertoires in COVID-19. TCRdb keeps only in-frame clones here, not all; method: immunoSEQ multiplex PCR. The data contain 200,000 to 250,000 clones, over 75% of them seen just once; the ten biggest clones take up 9.5% to 15%. Material: peripheral blood. These receptors all come from a human donor in a cohort sampled during active COVID-19.

The chain is built from TRBV29-1 and TRBJ1-4, with 10 nucleotides matching TRBD1. The ends lost 5 bases at V and 3 bases at J; junction bases unmatched: 9. CDR1 is SQVTM, CDR2 ANQGSEA, per germline. The CDR3 covers 16 residues. The CDR3 DNA reads TGCAGCGTTTTCCCCGGGACAGGGGATTCTAATGAAAAACTGTTTTTT. Amino acids: CSVFPGTGDSNEKLFF.

The sample holds one count of this clone. The rearrangement links TRBV28 to TRBJ2-5, with TRBD2 matching 9 bases. J gave up 5 bases and V 4 bases, and 14 bases lay outside the gene matches. This CDR3 contains 17 residues. The germline gives CDR1 MDHEN, CDR2 SYDVKM. The CDR3 loop is CASSWRVGAGGRETQYF. The CDR3, as DNA: TGTGCCAGCAGTTGGAGGGTGGGAGCGGGAGGCCGGGAGACCCAGTACTTC.

This clone has just one count. Other DNA sequences within the sample encode an identical CDR3. The chain carries TRBV24-1 and TRBJ2-5; unclear D gene. V was shortened by 4 bases and J by 2 bases, with 10 bases between the two germline ends. Germline V gene sequence: CDR1 KGHDR, CDR2 SFDVKD. This CDR3 comprises 14 residues. DNA of the CDR3: TGTGCCACCAGTGACCCCCGAGGTCAAGAGACCCAGTACTTC. Translating gives CATSDPRGQETQYF.

The V call is TRBV14, the J call TRBJ2-5; unclear D gene. V was shortened by 1 base and J by 4 bases, with 10 bases between the two germline ends. Germline assignment: CDR1 SGHDN and CDR2 FVKESK. This CDR3 has 14 amino acids. The CDR3: CASSQGARSETQYF. The CDR3 coding sequence is TGTGCCAGCAGCCAAGGGGCCAGGTCAGAGACCCAGTACTTC.

This clone appeared a few times. This chain uses TRBV28 with TRBJ1-6; TRBD1 aligns across 7 bases. Trimming took 4 bases from V and 7 from J; bases not matched to a gene: 10. The CDR3 runs to 16 residues. Germline CDR1 and CDR2: MDHEN and SYDVKM. The CDR3: CASSYGWGRGNSPLHF. CDR3 sequence (DNA): TGTGCCAGCAGTTACGGCTGGGGCAGGGGGAATTCACCCCTCCACTTT.

This chain joins TRBV27 and TRBJ2-1, with 12 bases matching TRBD2. The J segment lost 9 bases and the V segment lost 5 bases, leaving 8 bases of the junction unmatched. This CDR3 contains 15 residues. The germline V gene has CDR1 MNHEY and CDR2 SMNVEV (reference sequence). The CDR3 bases are TGTGCCAGCAGTCCTTCTAGCGGGGGGGCACTTGAGCAGTTCTTC. Translation: CASSPSSGGALEQFF.

This sequence joins TRBV6-4 and TRBJ1-5; D call uncertain. Trimming cost V 5 bases and J 7 bases, with 12 bases left between them. The CDR3 consists of 13 residues. Germline CDR1 is MRHNA and CDR2 is SNTAGT. CDR3 coding DNA: TGTGCCAGCAGTCTTCTCGCCGGGCAGCCCCAGCATTTT. It encodes CASSLLAGQPQHF.

The chain combines TRBV5-1 with TRBJ1-2; D possibly corresponds to TRBD1 (6 bases). CDR3 size: 14 residues. Per the germline V gene, CDR1 is SGHRS and CDR2 is YFSETQ. The V gene lost 0 bases and the J gene lost 8 bases, with 14 bases spanning the gap. CDR3 protein: CASSLELGQGGYTF. The CDR3, as DNA: TGCGCCAGCAGCTTGGAACTGGGGCAGGGGGGCTACACCTTC.

This rearrangement joins TRBV3-1 (or the pseudogene TRBV3-2) to TRBJ2-7, with a weak D call TRBD1 (5 bases). The V end lost 1 base, the J end lost 4 bases, and 11 bases lay between the germline ends. CDR1 is LGHDT and CDR2 is YNNKEL in the germline V gene (reference sequence). This CDR3 has 14 amino acids. The CDR3 loop reads CASSQGSKGYEQYF. CDR3 coding DNA: TGTGCCAGCAGCCAAGGCTCAAAGGGGTACGAGCAGTACTTC.

This clone was seen a single time. The chain links TRBV30 to TRBJ1-2; D is ambiguous. Germline CDR1 GTSNPN, CDR2 SVGIG (reference sequence). The CDR3 sequence is 12 residues long. With 3 bases removed from V and 6 bases from J, the gap between germline ends came to 11 bases. The CDR3 DNA sequence: TGTGCCTGGAGCCTGCGGTGGAATGGCTACACCTTC. Encoded protein: CAWSLRWNGYTF.

The chain joins TRBV21-1 to TRBJ2-3; the D call TRBD2 from the table was never checked on the DNA. TRBV21-1 is recorded as a pseudogene. The CDR3 loop spans 15 amino acids. This CDR3 reads CASSFRDGGRDTQYF. The CDR3 bases are TGTGCCAGCAGCTTTCGGGATGGAGGTAGGGATACGCAGTATTTT.

The chain has TRBV5-4 and TRBJ1-1, with no clear D. Deletions cut 0 bases from V and 1 base from J, with 16 bases between. CDR1 and CDR2 (germline): SGHNT, YYREEE (reference sequence). The CDR3 runs 17 residues. In nucleotides, the CDR3 is TGTGCCAGCAGCTTGGGCGGAAGACGGATTCAGAACACTGAAGCTTTCTTT. It encodes CASSLGGRRIQNTEAFF.

CDR3 residues: CASSRRAGPYNEQFF. The CDR3 bases are TGTGCCAGCAGCCGGAGGGCCGGGCCCTACAATGAGCAGTTCTTC. The genes are TRBV5-6 and TRBJ2-1, with TRBD2 as a possible D gene (6 bases). From germline, CDR1 is SGHDT and CDR2 YYEEEE. The CDR3 is 15 amino acids. Trimming cost V 4 bases and J 2 bases, with 13 bases left between them. Based on the CDR3 plus reference TRBV5-6 and TRBJ2-1, the full variable domain is DAGVTQSPTHLIKTRGQQVTLRCSPKSGHDTVSWYQQALGQGPQFIFQYYEEEERQRGNFPDRFSGHQFPNYSSELNVNALLLGDSALYLCASSRRAGPYNEQFFGPGTRLTVL.

The chain couples TRBV11-2 to TRBJ1-5; D not certain. Trimming shortened V by 5 bases and J by 4 bases, and 18 bases separated the two germline ends. This CDR3 has 16 amino acids. Germline V gene lookup returns CDR1 SGHAT and CDR2 FQNNGV. The CDR3 DNA sequence: TGTGCCAGCAGCCCTAGCTCTGGACGGGAGAATCAGCCCCAGCATTTT. As protein: CASSPSSGRENQPQHF.

The chain couples TRBV18 to TRBJ2-5; D is perhaps TRBD1 (5 bases). The CDR3 is 13 amino acids. V was pared by 4 bases and J by 3 bases, with 9 bases between. The germline gives CDR1 KGHSH, CDR2 LQKENI. Here the CDR3 reads CASSLSGKETQYF. The CDR3 DNA reads as TGTGCCAGCTCACTATCAGGGAAAGAGACCCAGTACTTC.

The V gene is TRBV7-2, the J gene TRBJ1-2; 9 nucleotides line up with TRBD1. Germline trimming cut 5 bases from V and 1 base from J; bases unmatched to any gene: 8. The CDR3 length is 16 residues. Germline V lookup: CDR1 SGHTA, CDR2 FQGNSA. CDR3 coding DNA: TGTGCCAGCAGCCCCCGGACAGGGGAACTTAACTATGGCTACACCTTC. Its translation: CASSPRTGELNYGYTF. Full variable domain (outside the CDR3, taken from reference TRBV7-2 and TRBJ1-2): GAGVSQSPSNKVTEKGKDVELRCDPISGHTALYWYRQSLGQGLEFLIYFQGNSAPDKSGLPSDRFSAERTGGSVSTLTIQRTQQEDSAVYLCASSPRTGELNYGYTFGSGTRLTVV.

The V call is TRBV19, the J call TRBJ1-5; D uncertain. The CDR3 sequence is 16 residues long. Germline V gives CDR1 LNHDA, CDR2 SQIVND (reference sequence). Between the trimmed V and J ends, which lost 1 base and 3 bases, there was a span of 13 bases. CDR3 nucleotide sequence: TGTGCCAGTAGTATAGCGAGGGAACGGGTCAATCAGCCCCAGCATTTT. This encodes CASSIARERVNQPQHF. Drawing the rest from reference TRBV19 and TRBJ1-5, the complete variable domain is DGGITQSPKYLFRKEGQNVTLSCEQNLNHDAMYWYRQDPGQGLRLIYYSQIVNDFQKGDIAEGYSVSREKKESFPLTVTSAQKNPTAFYLCASSIARERVNQPQHFGDGTRLSIL.

The J gene is TRBJ2-7, the V gene TRBV5-4, with TRBD1 matching over 11 bases. This CDR3 comprises 15 residues. Trimming at V came to 4 bases and at J to 8 bases, leaving 11 bases not matched to a gene. In germline, CDR1 is SGHNT, CDR2 YYREEE (reference sequence). CDR3 sequence: CASSPPGQGAIQQYF. The CDR3 bases are TGTGCCAGCAGCCCTCCTGGACAGGGGGCGATCCAGCAGTACTTC.

V is TRBV5-1 and J is TRBJ2-4, with a possible D match to TRBD1 (5 bases). The V and J ends lost 4 bases and 6 bases respectively, with 14 bases between them. Germline CDR1 SGHRS, CDR2 YFSETQ. This CDR3 region has 14 residues. The CDR3 DNA reads TGCGCCAGCAGCCAGACGACAGAACGAAACATTCAGTACTTC. Translated: CASSQTTERNIQYF.

J is TRBJ2-4 and V is TRBV4-1; 8 nucleotides agree with TRBD2. The CDR3 loop spans 17 amino acids. The V gene's germline CDR1 is MGHRA and CDR2 YSYEKL. V gave up 4 bases and J gave up 0 bases; unmatched junction bases: 8. CDR3: CASSPRKREQAKNIQYF. The CDR3 DNA reads TGCGCCAGCAGCCCCAGGAAGCGGGAGCAAGCCAAAAACATTCAGTACTTC.

The V call is TRBV21-1, the J call TRBJ1-2. TRBV21-1 is a pseudogene locus. The CDR3 covers 14 residues. CDR3 loop: CASSKVSGVDGYTF. In nucleotides, the CDR3 is TGTGCCAGCAGCAAAGTAAGCGGGGTTGACGGCTACACCTTC.

The chain is built from TRBV11-2 and TRBJ1-6, with no clear D. The CDR3 has 14 amino acids. V was pared by 4 bases and J by 5 bases, with 9 bases between. Germline V gene lookup returns CDR1 SGHAT and CDR2 FQNNGV. CDR3 nucleotide sequence: TGTGCCAGCAGCTCGACAAATAATAATTCACCCCTCCACTTT. This translates into CASSSTNNNSPLHF.